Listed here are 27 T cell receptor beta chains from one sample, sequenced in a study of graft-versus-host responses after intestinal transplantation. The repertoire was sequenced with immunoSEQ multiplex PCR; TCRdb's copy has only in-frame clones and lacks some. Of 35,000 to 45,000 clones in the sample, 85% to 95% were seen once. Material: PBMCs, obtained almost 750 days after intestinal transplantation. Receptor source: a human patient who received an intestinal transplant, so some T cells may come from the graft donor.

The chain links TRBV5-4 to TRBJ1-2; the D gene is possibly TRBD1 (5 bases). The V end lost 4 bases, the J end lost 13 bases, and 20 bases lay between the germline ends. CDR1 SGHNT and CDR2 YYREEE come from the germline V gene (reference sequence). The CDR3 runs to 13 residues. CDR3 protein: CASSPTGLGRITF. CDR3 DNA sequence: TGTGCCAGCAGCCCCACGGGGCTCGGGCGAATCACCTTC.

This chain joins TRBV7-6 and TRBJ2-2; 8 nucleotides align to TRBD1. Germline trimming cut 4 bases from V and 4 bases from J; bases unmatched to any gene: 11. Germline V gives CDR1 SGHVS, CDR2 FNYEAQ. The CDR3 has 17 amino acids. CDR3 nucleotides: TGTGCCAGCAGCTCAAGGGGCAGGGGGCCGGCCACCGGGGAGCTGTTTTTT. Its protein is CASSSRGRGPATGELFF.

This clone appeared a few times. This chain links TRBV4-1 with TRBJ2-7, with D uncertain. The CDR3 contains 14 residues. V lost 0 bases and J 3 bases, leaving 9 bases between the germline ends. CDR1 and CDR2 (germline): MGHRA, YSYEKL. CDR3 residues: CASSQDTAFYEQYF. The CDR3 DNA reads TGCGCCAGCAGCCAAGATACCGCCTTCTACGAGCAGTACTTC.

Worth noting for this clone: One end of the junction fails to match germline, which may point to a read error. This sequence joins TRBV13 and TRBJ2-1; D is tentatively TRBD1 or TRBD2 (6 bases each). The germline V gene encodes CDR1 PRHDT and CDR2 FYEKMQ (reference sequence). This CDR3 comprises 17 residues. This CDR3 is CASSSFGLGGRDREPFF. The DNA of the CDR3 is TGTGCCAGCAGCTCTTTCGGCCTAGGGGGGCGGGACCGAGAGCCGTTCTTC.

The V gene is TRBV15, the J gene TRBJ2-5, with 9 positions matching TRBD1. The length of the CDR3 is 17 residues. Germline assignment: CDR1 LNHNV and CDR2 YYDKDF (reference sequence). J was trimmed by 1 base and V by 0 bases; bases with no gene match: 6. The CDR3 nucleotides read TGTGCCACCAGCAGAGATTTAACAGGGGGCCGCCAAGAGACCCAGTACTTC. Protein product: CATSRDLTGGRQETQYF.

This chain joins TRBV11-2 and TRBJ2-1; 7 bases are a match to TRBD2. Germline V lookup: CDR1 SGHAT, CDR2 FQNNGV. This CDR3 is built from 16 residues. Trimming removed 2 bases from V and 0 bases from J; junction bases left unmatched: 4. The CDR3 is CASSLTGRASYNEQFF. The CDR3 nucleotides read TGTGCCAGCAGCTTAACTGGGAGGGCCTCCTACAATGAGCAGTTCTTC.

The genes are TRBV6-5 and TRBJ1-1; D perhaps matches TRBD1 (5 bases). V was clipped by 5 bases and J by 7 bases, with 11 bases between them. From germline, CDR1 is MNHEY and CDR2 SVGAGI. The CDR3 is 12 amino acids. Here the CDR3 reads CASSRAGFEAFF. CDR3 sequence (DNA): TGTGCCAGCAGTAGAGCAGGGTTTGAAGCTTTCTTT.

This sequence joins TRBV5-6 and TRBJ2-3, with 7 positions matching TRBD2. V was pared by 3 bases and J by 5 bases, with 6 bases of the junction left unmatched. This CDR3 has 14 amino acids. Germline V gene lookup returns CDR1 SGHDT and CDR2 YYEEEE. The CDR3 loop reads CASSSLAWVDTQYF. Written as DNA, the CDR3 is TGTGCCAGCAGCTCACTAGCGTGGGTAGATACGCAGTATTTT.

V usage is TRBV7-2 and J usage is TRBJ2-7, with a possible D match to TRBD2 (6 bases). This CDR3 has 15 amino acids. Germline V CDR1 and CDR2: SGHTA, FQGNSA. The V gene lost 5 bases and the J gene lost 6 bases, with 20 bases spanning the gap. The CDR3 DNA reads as TGTGCCAGCAGCGTGGGACGGCGACTGGGGGGCGAGCAGTACTTC. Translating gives CASSVGRRLGGEQYF.

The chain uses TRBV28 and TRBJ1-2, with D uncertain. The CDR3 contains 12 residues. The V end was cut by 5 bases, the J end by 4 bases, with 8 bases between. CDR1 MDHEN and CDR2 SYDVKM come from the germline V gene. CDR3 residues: CASSEGLYGYTF. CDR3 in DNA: TGTGCCAGCAGTGAAGGCCTCTATGGCTACACCTTC.

CDR3 protein: CASSMGQARAKNIQYF. CDR3 in DNA: TGTGCCAGCAGCATGGGACAGGCGAGAGCCAAAAACATTCAGTACTTC. The chain has TRBV6-4 and TRBJ2-4, with 8 bases matching TRBD1. Germline trimming cut 6 bases from V and 0 bases from J; bases unmatched to any gene: 7. From germline, CDR1 is MRHNA and CDR2 SNTAGT. There are 16 residues in the CDR3.

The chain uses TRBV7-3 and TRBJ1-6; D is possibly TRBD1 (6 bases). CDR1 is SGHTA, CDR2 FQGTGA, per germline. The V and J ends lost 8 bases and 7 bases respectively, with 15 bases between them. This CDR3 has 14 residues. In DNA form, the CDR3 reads TGTGCCAGCCGGGGGGACACTCGCAATTCACCCCTCCACTTT. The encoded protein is CASRGDTRNSPLHF.

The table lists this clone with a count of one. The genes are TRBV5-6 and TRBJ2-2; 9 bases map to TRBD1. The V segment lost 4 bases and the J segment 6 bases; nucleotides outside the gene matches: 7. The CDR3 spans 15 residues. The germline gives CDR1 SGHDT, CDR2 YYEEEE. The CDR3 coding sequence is TGTGCCAGCAGCCAAATCAGACAGGGGGCCGGGGAGCTGTTTTTT. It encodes CASSQIRQGAGELFF.

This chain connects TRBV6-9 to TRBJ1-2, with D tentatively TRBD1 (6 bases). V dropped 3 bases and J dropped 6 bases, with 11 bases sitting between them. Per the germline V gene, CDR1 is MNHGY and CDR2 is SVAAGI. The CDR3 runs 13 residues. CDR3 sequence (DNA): TGTGCCAGCAGTTACCCGGACAGACATGGCTACACCTTC. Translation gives CASSYPDRHGYTF.

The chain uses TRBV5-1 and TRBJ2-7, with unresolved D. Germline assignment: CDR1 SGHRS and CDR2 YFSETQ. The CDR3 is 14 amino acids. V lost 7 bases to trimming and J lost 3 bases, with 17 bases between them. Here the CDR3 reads CASSPGGSVYEQYF. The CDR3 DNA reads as TGCGCCAGCTCCCCGGGCGGATCTGTCTACGAGCAGTACTTC.

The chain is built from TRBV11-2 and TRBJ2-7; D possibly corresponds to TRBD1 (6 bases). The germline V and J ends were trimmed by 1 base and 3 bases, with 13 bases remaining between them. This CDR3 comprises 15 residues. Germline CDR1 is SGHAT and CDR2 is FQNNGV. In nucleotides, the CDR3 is TGTGCCAGCAGCTTAGTAGGGGGATCAGGCTACGAGCAGTACTTC. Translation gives CASSLVGGSGYEQYF.

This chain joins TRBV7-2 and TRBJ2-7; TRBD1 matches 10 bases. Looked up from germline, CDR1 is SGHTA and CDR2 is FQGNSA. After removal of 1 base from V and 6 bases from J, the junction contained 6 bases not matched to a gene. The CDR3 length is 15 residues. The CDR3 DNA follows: TGTGCCAGCAGCTTAGATCGGGACAGGGGTATCGAGCAGTACTTC. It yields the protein CASSLDRDRGIEQYF. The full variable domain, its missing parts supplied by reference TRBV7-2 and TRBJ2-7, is GAGVSQSPSNKVTEKGKDVELRCDPISGHTALYWYRQSLGQGLEFLIYFQGNSAPDKSGLPSDRFSAERTGGSVSTLTIQRTQQEDSAVYLCASSLDRDRGIEQYFGPGTRLTVT.

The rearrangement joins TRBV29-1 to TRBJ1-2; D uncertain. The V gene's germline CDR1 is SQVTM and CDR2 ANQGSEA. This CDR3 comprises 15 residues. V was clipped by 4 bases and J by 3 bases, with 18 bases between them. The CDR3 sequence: CSVALGGVTHYGYTF. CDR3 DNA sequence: TGCAGCGTTGCTCTAGGAGGAGTCACTCACTATGGCTACACCTTC.

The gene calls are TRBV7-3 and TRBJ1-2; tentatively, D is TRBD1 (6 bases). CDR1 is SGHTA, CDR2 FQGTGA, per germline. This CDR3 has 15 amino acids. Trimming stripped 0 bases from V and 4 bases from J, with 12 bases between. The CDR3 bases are TGTGCCAGCAGCTTAACGGGGGCTGGCCTCTATGGCTACACCTTC. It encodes CASSLTGAGLYGYTF.

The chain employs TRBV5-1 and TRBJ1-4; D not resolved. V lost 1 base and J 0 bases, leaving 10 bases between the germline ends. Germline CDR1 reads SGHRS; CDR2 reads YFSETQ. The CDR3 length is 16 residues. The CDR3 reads CASSLYARSTNEKLFF. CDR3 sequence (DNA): TGCGCCAGCAGCTTGTACGCGAGGTCAACTAATGAAAAACTGTTTTTT.

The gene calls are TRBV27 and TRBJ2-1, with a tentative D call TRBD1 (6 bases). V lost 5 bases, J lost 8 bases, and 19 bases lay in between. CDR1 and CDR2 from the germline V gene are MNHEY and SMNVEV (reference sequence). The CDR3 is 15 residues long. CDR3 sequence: CASSPQGYSIHEQFF. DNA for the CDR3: TGTGCCAGCAGTCCTCAGGGGTACTCTATCCATGAGCAGTTCTTC.

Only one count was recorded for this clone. CDR3 sequence (DNA): TGCGCCAGCAGCCAAGTTATACCGGGAGGCGACCGCAGGTCCTACAATGAGCAGTTCTTC. It yields the protein CASSQVIPGGDRRSYNEQFF. The chain has TRBV4-1 and TRBJ2-1, with 7 nucleotides matching TRBD2. Germline CDR1 is MGHRA and CDR2 is YSYEKL. The V segment lost 1 base and the J segment 1 base; nucleotides outside the gene matches: 16. This CDR3 has 20 amino acids.

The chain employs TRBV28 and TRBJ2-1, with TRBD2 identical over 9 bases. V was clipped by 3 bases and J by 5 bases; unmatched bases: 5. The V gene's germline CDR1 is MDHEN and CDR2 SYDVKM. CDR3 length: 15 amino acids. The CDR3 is CASSLRRTSDNEQFF. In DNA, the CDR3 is TGTGCCAGCAGTTTGCGACGGACTAGCGACAATGAGCAGTTCTTC.

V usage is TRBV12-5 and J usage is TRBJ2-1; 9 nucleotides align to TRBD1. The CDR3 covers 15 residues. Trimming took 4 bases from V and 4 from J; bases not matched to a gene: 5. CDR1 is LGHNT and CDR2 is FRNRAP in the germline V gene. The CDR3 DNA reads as TGTGCTAGTGGTTCCGACAGGGGGTATTACAATGAGCAGTTCTTC. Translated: CASGSDRGYYNEQFF.

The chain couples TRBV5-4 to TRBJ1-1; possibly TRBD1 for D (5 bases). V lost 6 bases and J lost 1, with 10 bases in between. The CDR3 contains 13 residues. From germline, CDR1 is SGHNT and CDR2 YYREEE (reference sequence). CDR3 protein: CASKRDSNTEAFF. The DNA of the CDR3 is TGTGCCAGCAAAAGGGACTCGAACACTGAAGCTTTCTTT.

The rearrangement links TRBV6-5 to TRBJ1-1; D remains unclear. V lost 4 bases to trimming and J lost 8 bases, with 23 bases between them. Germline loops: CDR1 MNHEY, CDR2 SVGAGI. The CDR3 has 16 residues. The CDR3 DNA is TGTGCCAGCAGTTCTTACTATTACACGGAAGATGTGGAAGCTTTCTTT. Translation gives CASSSYYYTEDVEAFF.

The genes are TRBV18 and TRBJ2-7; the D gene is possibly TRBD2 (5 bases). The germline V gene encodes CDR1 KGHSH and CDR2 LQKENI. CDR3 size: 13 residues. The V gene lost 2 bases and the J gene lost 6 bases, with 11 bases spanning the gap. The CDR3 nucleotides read TGTGCCAGCTCACCAGGGAATCGGGGCGAGCAGTACTTC. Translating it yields CASSPGNRGEQYF. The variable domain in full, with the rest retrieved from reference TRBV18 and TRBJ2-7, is NAGVMQNPRHLVRRRGQEARLRCSPMKGHSHVYWYRQLPEEGLKFMVYLQKENIIDESGMPKERFSAEFPKEGPSILRIQQVVRGDSAAYFCASSPGNRGEQYFGPGTRLTVT.